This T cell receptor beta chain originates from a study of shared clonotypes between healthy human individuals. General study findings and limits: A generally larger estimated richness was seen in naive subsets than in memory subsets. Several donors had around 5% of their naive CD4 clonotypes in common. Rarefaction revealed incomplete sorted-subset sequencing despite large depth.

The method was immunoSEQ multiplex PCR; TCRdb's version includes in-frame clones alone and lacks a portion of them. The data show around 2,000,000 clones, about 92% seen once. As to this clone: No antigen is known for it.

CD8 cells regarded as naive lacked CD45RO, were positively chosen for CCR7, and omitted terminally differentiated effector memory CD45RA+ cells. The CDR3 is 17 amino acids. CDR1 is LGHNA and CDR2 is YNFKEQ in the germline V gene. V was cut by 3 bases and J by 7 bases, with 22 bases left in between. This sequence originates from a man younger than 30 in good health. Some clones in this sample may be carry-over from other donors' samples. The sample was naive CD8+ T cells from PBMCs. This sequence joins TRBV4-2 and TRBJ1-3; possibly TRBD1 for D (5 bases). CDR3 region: CASSQQTSRDFPNTIYF. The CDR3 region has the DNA TGTGCCAGCAGCCAGCAAACGAGCAGGGACTTTCCGAACACCATATATTTT.